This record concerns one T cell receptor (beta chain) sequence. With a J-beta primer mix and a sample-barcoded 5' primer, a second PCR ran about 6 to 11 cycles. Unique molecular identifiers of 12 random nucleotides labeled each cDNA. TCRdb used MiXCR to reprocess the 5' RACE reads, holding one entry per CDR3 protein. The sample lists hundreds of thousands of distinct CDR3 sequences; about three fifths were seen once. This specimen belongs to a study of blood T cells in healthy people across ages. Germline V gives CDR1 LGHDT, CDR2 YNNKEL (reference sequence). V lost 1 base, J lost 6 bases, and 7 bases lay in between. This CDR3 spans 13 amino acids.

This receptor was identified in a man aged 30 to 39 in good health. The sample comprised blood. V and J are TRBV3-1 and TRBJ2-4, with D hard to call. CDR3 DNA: TGTGCCAGCAGCCAAGCATCCAGAAACATTCAGTACTTC. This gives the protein CASSQASRNIQYF.